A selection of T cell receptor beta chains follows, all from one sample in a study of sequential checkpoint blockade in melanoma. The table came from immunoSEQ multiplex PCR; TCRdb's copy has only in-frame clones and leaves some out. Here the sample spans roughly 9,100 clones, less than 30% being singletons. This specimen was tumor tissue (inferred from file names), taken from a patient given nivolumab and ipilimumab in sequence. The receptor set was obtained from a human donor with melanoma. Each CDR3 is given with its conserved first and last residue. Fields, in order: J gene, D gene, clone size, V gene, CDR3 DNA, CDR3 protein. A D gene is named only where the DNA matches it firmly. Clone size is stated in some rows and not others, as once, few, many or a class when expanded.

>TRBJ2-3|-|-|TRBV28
TGTGCCAGCAGTCCCGGGGGGCGGGGAGATACGCAGTATTTT
CASSPGGRGDTQYF
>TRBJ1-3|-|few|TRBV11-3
TGTGCCAGCAGCTTATTTGGGGATTCTGGAAACACCATATATTTT
CASSLFGDSGNTIYF
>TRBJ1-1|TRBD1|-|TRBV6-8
TGTGCCAGCAGTAGGACAGGTTTTTGGGCAGCTTTCTTT
CASSRTGFWAAFF
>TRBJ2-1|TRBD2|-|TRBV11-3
TGTGCCAGCAGCTTAAGTAGCGGGGCGCTCTACAATGAGCAGTTCTTC
CASSLSSGALYNEQFF
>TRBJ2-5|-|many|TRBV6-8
TGTGCCAGCCGACACCCTCGGGGGACCTACCAAGAGACCCAGTACTTC
CASRHPRGTYQETQYF
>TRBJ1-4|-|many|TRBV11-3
TGTGCCAGCAGCTGGGAGGCCGACCTTAATGAAAAACTGTTTTTT
CASSWEADLNEKLFF
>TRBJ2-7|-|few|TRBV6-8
TGTGCCAGCAGTCGGACCCAGAGCTCCTACGAGCAGTACTTC
CASSRTQSSYEQYF
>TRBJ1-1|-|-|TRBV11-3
TGTGCCAGCAGCTTGGATCCAGGGAGGAGGACTGAAGCTTTCTTT
CASSLDPGRRTEAFF
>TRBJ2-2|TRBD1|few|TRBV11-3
TGTGCCAGCAGGTTTTGGACAGGAAAGGTCACCGGGGAGCTGTTTTTT
CASRFWTGKVTGELFF
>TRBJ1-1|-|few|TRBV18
TGTGCCAGCTCACCTTTGGACACTGAAGCTTTCTTT
CASSPLDTEAFF
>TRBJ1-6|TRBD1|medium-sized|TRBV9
TGTGCCAGCAGTGGATCAGGGGGCGTTAATTCACCCCTCCACTTT
CASSGSGGVNSPLHF